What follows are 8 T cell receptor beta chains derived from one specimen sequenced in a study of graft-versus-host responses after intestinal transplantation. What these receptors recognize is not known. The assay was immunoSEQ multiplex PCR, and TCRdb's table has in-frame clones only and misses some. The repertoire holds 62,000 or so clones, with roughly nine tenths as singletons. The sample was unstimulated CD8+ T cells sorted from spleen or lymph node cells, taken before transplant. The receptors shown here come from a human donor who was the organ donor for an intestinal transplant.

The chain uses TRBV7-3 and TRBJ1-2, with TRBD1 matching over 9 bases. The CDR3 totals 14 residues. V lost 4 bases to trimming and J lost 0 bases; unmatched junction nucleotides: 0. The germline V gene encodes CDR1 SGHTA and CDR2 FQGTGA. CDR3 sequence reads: CASSWTGANYGYTF. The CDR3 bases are TGTGCCAGCAGCTGGACAGGGGCTAACTATGGCTACACCTTC.

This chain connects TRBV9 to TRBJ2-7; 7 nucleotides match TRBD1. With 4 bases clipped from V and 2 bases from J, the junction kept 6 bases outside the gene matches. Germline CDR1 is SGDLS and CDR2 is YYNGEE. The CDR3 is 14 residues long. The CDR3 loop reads CASSPGTAAYEQYF. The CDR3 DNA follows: TGTGCCAGCAGCCCGGGGACAGCCGCCTACGAGCAGTACTTC.

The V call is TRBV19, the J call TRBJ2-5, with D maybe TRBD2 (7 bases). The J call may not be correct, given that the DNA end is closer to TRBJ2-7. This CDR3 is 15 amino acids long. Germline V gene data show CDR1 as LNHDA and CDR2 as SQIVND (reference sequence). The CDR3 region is CASSVAGATSYEQYF. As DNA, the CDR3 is TGTGCCAGTAGTGTGGCGGGGGCGACCTCCTACGAGCAGTACTTC.

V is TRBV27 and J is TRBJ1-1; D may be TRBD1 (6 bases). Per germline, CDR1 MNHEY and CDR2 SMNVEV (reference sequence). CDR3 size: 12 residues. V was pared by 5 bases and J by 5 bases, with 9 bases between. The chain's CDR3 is CASSDRGTEAFF. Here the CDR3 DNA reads TGTGCCAGCAGTGATAGGGGGACTGAAGCTTTCTTT.

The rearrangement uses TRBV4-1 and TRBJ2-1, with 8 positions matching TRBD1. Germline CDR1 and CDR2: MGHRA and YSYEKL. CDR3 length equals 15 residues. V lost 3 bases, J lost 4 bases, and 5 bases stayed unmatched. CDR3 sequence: CASSQGTGNYNEQFF. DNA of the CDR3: TGCGCCAGCAGCCAGGGGACAGGTAATTACAATGAGCAGTTCTTC.

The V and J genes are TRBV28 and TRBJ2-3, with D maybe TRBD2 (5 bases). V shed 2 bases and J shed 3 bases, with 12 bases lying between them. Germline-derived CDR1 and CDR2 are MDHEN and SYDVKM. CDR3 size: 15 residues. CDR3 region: CASSLGRWRTDTQYF. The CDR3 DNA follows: TGTGCCAGCAGTTTAGGGCGGTGGAGGACAGATACGCAGTATTTT.

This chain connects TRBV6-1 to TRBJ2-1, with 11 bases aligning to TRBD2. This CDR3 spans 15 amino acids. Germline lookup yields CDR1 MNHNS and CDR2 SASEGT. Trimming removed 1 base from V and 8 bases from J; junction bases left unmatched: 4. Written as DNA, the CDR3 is TGTGCCAGCAGTGAAGGGCTAGCGGGGGGCTATGAGCAGTTCTTC. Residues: CASSEGLAGGYEQFF.

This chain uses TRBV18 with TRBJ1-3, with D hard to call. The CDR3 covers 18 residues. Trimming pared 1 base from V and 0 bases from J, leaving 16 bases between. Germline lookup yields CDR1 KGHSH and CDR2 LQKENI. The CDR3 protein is CASSPRSEGPFSGNTIYF. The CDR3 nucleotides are TGTGCCAGCTCACCACGCTCAGAGGGCCCCTTCTCTGGAAACACCATATATTTT.